This T cell receptor beta chain was recovered during a study of T cell responses to AZD1222 COVID-19 vaccine. Notes on the study in general: In a largely white British group with more females than males, clonal diversity was possibly underestimated. Recipients of AZD1222 seropositive at baseline numbered only 6 or 7.

The germline V gene encodes CDR1 SGHTS and CDR2 YDEGEE. The CDR3 contains 16 residues. V was trimmed by 0 bases and J by 0 bases, leaving 10 bases between them. In the case of this clone: Its antigen remains unknown.

Assay used: immunoSEQ multiplex PCR; TCRdb lists only in-frame clones, some missing. The sample carries just over 150,000 clones, 85% to 90% recorded once. The chain employs TRBV5-8 and TRBJ1-3, with unresolved D. This clonotype was obtained from an adult who received the AZD1222 COVID-19 vaccine. Sequenced here: peripheral blood, sampled 28 days after the second AZD1222 dose. The CDR3 DNA follows: TGTGCCAGCAGCTTGGGGCTGTCTGACTCTGGAAACACCATATATTTT. This sequence encodes CASSLGLSDSGNTIYF.